This T cell receptor (beta chain) was captured in a study of blood T cell repertoires in COVID-19. Whole-study context: Researchers got acute and convalescent COVID-19 samples from the United States, Italy and Spain.

The table came from immunoSEQ multiplex PCR; TCRdb's copy has only in-frame clones and leaves some out. The sample carries approximately 380,000 clones, 85% recorded once. CDR3 length equals 13 residues. The V segment lost 10 bases and the J segment 4 bases; nucleotides outside the gene matches: 4. Germline V gene sequence: CDR1 SNHLY, CDR2 FYNNEI. The sample holds one count of this clone. The sequence was collected from a woman younger than 35 with acute or convalescent COVID-19. The V gene is TRBV2, the J gene TRBJ2-5; 12 nucleotides match TRBD2. The sample taken for sequencing was peripheral blood. CDR3 amino acids: CATASGGAETQYF. As DNA, the CDR3 is TGTGCCACCGCTAGCGGGGGGGCAGAGACCCAGTACTTC.